This T cell receptor beta chain is drawn from a study of tumor and adjacent non-tumor tissue in lung cancer. On the study more broadly: Patients comprised 12 adenocarcinoma, 2 squamous cell carcinoma and 1 small cell lung cancer. The patients, around 9 men and five or six women, were roughly 30 to 80 with stage I to III disease.

The library came from three nested PCR rounds adapted from ARM-PCR protocols. Via MiXCR, TCRdb re-called the multiplex PCR reads, giving one row per CDR3 protein. Of some 100,000 distinct CDR3 sequences in the sample, around three fifths are singletons; the top ten hold roughly 19%. Study results and caveats: Higher tumor TCR diversity was associated with shorter survival. Compared with tumor, normal lung showed significantly lower TCR diversity.

This clonotype was counted many times. Its target is not known. The CDR3 spans 16 residues. Germline V CDR1 and CDR2: LGHNA, YSLEER. The ends were cut back, 0 bases at V and 4 bases at J, with 14 bases in the middle. The template was RNA from unsorted bulk tissue. This non-tumor lung sample came from over 3 cm beyond the tumor edge. This clonotype was sampled from a man aged 25 to 40 with non-small cell lung cancer. The material sequenced was distant non-tumor lung tissue. This chain connects TRBV4-3 to TRBJ2-3, with D perhaps TRBD1 or TRBD2 (5 bases each). In DNA, the CDR3 is TGCGCCAGCAGCCAAGATAGCGCCGGGGCGGCAGATACGCAGTATTTT. Protein: CASSQDSAGAADTQYF.